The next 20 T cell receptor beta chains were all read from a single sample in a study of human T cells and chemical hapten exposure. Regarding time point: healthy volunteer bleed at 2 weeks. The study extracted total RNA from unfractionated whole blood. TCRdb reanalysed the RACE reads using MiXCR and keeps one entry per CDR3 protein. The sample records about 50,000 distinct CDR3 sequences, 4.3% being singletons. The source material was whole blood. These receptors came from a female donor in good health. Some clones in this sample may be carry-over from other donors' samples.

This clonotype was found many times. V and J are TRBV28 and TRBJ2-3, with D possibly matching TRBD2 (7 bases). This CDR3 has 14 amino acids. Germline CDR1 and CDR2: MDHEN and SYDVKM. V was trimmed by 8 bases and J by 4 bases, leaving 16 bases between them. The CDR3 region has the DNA TGTGCCAGCTCGAGGGGGGGAGGCGCAGATACGCAGTATTTT. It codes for CASSRGGGADTQYF.

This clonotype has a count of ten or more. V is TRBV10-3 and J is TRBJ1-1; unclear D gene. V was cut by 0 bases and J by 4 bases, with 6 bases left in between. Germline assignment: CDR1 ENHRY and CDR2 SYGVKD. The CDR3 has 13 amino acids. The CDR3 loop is CAISESDRTEAFF. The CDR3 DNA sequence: TGTGCCATCAGTGAGTCCGACCGCACTGAAGCTTTCTTT.

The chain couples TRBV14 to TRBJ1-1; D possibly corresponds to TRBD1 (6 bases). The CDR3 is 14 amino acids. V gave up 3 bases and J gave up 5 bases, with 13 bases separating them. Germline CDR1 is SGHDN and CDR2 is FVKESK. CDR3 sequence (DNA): TGTGCCAGCAGCCAGAACAGGGAACTGACTGAAGCTTTCTTT. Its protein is CASSQNRELTEAFF.

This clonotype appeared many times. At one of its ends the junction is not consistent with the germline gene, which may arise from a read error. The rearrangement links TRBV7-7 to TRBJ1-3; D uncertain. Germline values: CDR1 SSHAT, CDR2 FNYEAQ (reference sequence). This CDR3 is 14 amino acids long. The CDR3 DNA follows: TGTGCTAGCAGCCCGGGAAAGGCTGGAAACACCATATATTTT. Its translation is CASSPGKAGNTIYF.

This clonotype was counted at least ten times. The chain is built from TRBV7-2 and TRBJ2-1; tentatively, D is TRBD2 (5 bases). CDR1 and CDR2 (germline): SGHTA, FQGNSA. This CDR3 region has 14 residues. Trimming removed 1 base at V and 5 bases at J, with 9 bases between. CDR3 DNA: TGTGCCAGCAGCTTAGTAGCGACTAACAATGAGCAGTTCTTC. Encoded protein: CASSLVATNNEQFF.

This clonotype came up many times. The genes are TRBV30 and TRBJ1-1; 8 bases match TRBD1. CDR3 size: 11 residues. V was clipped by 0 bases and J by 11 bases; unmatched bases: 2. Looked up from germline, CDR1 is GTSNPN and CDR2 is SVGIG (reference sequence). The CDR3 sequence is CAWSVQGVAFF. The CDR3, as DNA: TGTGCCTGGAGTGTACAGGGGGTGGCTTTCTTT.

CDR3 bases: TGCGCCAGCCACCGCGAAGGAGCTTTCTTT. It yields the protein CASHREGAFF. The chain carries TRBV5-1 and TRBJ1-1; D remains ambiguous. This CDR3 comprises 10 residues. V lost 7 bases, J lost 10 bases, and 11 bases lay in between. In germline, CDR1 is SGHRS, CDR2 YFSETQ.

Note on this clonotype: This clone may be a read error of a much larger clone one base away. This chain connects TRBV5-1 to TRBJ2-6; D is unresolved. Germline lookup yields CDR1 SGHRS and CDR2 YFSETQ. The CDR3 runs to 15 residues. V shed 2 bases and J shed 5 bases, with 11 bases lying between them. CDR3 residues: CASSFTTTRANVLTF. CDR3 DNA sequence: TGCGCCAGCAGCTTCACAACCACTAGGGCCAACGTCCTGACTTTC. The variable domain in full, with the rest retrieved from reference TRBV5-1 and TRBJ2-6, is KAGVTQTPRYLIKTRGQQVTLSCSPISGHRSVSWYQQTPGQGLQFLFEYFSETQRNKGNFPGRFSGRQFSNSRSEMNVSTLELGDSALYLCASSFTTTRANVLTFGAGSRLTVL.

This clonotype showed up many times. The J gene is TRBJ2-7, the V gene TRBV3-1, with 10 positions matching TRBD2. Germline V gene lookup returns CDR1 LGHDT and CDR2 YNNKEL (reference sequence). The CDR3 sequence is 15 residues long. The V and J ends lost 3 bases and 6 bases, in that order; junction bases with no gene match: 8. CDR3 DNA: TGTGCCAGCAGCCAGGCTCTAGCGGGGGCAGGCGAGCAGTACTTC. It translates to CASSQALAGAGEQYF.

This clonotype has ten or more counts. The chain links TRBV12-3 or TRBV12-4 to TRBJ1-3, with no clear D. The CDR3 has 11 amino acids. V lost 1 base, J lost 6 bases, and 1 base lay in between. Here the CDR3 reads CASSLVNTIYF. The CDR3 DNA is TGTGCCAGCAGTTTAGTAAACACCATATATTTT.

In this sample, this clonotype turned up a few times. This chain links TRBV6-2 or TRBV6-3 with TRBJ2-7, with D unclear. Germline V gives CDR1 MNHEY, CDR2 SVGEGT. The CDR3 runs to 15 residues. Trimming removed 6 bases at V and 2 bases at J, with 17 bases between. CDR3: CASSSGPPIAYEQYF. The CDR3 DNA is TGTGCCAGCAGCTCCGGACCTCCTATTGCCTACGAGCAGTACTTC.

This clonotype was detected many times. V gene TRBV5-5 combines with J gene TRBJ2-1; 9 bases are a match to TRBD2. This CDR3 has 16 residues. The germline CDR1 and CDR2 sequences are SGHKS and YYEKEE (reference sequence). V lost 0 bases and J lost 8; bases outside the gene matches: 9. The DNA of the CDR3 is TGTGCCAGCAGCTTGGTTGGGACTAGCAGCCCCGATGAGCAGTTCTTC. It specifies CASSLVGTSSPDEQFF.

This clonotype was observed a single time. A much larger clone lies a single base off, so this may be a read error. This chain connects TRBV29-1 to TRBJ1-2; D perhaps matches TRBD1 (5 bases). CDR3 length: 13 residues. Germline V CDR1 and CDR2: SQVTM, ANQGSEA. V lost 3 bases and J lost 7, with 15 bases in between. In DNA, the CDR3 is TGCAGCGTTGAGCCACAGGCGGACTGTGGCTACACCTTC. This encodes CSVEPQADCGYTF.

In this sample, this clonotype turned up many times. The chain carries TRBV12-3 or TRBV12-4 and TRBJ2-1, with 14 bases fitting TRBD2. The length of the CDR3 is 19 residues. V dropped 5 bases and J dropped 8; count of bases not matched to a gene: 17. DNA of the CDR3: TGTGCCAGCAGTCCAACCATCGGACTAGCGGGGGGTTCGTCATATGAGCAGTTCTTC. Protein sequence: CASSPTIGLAGGSSYEQFF.

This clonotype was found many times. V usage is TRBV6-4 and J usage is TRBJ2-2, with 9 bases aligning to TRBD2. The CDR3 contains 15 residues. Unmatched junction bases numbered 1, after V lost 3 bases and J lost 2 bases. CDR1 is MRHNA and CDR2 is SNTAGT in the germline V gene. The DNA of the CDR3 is TGTGCCAGCAGTGAGCGGGGGGGCAACACCGGGGAGCTGTTTTTT. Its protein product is CASSERGGNTGELFF.

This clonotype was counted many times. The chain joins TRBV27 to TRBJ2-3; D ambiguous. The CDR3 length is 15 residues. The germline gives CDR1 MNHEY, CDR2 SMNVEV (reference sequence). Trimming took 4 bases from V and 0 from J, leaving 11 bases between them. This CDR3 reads CASSWTPPSTDTQYF. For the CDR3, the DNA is TGTGCCAGCAGTTGGACCCCCCCTAGCACAGATACGCAGTATTTT.

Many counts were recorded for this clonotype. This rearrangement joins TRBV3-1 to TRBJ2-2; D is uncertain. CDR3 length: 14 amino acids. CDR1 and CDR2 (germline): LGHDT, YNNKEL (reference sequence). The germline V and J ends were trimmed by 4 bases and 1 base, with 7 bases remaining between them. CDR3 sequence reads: CASSRLVNTGELFF. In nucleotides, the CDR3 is TGTGCCAGCAGCCGTCTCGTGAACACCGGGGAGCTGTTTTTT.

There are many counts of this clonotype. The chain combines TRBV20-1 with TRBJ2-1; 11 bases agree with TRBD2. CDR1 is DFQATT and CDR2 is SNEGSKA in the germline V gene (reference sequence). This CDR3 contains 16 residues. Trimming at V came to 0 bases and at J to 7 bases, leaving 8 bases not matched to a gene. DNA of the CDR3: TGCAGTGCTAGAGAAGTAGCGGGGGGGCTGGGGAATGAGCAGTTCTTC. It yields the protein CSAREVAGGLGNEQFF.

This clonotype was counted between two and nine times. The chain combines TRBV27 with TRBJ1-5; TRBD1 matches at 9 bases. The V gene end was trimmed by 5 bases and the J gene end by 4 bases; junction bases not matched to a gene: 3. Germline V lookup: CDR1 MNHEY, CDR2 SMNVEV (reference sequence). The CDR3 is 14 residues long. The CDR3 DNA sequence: TGTGCCAGCAGTACGGACAGGGGAAATCAGCCCCAGCATTTT. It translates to CASSTDRGNQPQHF.

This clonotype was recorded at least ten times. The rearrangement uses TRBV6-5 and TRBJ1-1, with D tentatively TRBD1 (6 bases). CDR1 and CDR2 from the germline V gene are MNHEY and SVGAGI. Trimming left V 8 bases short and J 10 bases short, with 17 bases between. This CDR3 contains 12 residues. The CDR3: CASATGQGRAFF. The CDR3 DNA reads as TGTGCCAGCGCAACAGGGCAAGGTAGAGCTTTCTTT.